The T cell receptor (beta chain) described here comes from a study of blood T cell repertoires in COVID-19. Study in general: The United States, Italy and Spain were the sources of the acute and convalescent COVID-19 samples. PBMCs, B-cell-depleted T cells, or T cells provided the cDNA or gDNA that made up the material.

In the original processing: Amplifying reference gene primers gave estimates of nucleated cell counts. Only in-frame clones appear in the TCRdb table, and some are missing; sequencing was by immunoSEQ multiplex PCR. That table supplies the V and J calls and clone size; D and trimming were determined from the DNA. The data show 150,000 to 200,000 clones, approximately 78% seen once. The CDR3 has 15 residues. Germline V lookup: CDR1 SGHTA, CDR2 FQGNSA. The V and J ends lost 5 bases and 5 bases, in that order; junction bases with no gene match: 6. Followed longitudinally, the Seattle patients had been enrolled during active infection.

Sequenced: peripheral blood. This TCR derives from a woman of 80 years or more with COVID-19, enrolled during active disease. V is TRBV7-2 and J is TRBJ2-2, with TRBD1 matching over 9 bases. CDR3 loop: CASSADRGATGELFF. The CDR3 DNA reads TGTGCCAGCAGCGCGGACAGGGGTGCAACCGGGGAGCTGTTTTTT.